The 19 T cell receptor beta chains below come from one sample, sequenced in a study of T cells after yellow fever vaccination. TCRdb analysed the 5' RACE reads with MiXCR anew, one entry per CDR3 protein. Among about 320,000 distinct CDR3 sequences listed, roughly 10% were seen once. The sample in question was CD4+ T cells sorted from PBMCs, obtained 45 days after the yellow fever booster vaccination. These receptors all stem from a man between 18 and 35 years old who received the YFV17D yellow fever vaccine.

This clonotype was observed many times. This chain links TRBV28 with TRBJ2-3; D unclear. CDR1 is MDHEN and CDR2 is SYDVKM in the germline V gene. CDR3 length: 14 residues. Deletions cut 2 bases from V and 6 bases from J, with 12 bases between. The CDR3 loop reads CASSLQSVRDTQYF. CDR3 in DNA: TGTGCCAGCAGTTTACAGTCCGTACGGGATACGCAGTATTTT.

This clonotype was recorded a few times. The chain employs TRBV20-1 and TRBJ2-7; 12 nucleotides align to TRBD2. The junction had 9 bases not matched to a gene; V was cut back by 6 bases and J by 3 bases. The CDR3 length is 15 residues. The germline CDR1 and CDR2 sequences are DFQATT and SNEGSKA (reference sequence). CDR3 in amino acids: CSAKKTSGGFYEQYF. The CDR3 nucleotides read TGCAGTGCAAAAAAGACTAGCGGGGGATTCTACGAGCAGTACTTC.

The rearrangement uses TRBV12-3 or TRBV12-4 and TRBJ2-1, with a weak D call TRBD1 (6 bases). This CDR3 spans 15 amino acids. The V gene lost 6 bases and the J gene lost 7 bases, with 19 bases spanning the gap. The CDR3: CASSRDRGKTNEQFF. CDR3 nucleotide sequence: TGTGCCAGCAGCCGAGATAGGGGGAAAACGAATGAGCAGTTCTTC.

Ten or more counts support this clonotype. The chain uses TRBV24-1 and TRBJ2-3; 9 positions match TRBD1. The V gene end was trimmed by 2 bases and the J gene end by 2 bases; junction bases not matched to a gene: 4. Looked up from germline, CDR1 is KGHDR and CDR2 is SFDVKD. The CDR3 consists of 16 residues. This CDR3 is CATSDWGQGYTDTQYF. Here the CDR3 DNA reads TGTGCCACCAGTGATTGGGGACAGGGATACACAGATACGCAGTATTTT.

The rearrangement joins TRBV5-6 to TRBJ1-5; a weak D match, TRBD1 (5 bases). Germline lookup yields CDR1 SGHDT and CDR2 YYEEEE. The CDR3 contains 13 residues. With 3 bases removed from V and 7 bases from J, the gap between germline ends came to 11 bases. CDR3 in amino acids: CASSWGGGQPQHF. CDR3 sequence (DNA): TGTGCCAGCAGCTGGGGCGGCGGACAGCCCCAGCATTTT.

This chain uses TRBV6-5 with TRBJ1-1, with 9 bases fitting TRBD1. Germline CDR1 and CDR2: MNHEY and SVGAGI. CDR3 length: 16 amino acids. With V trimmed by 2 bases and J by 6 bases, 10 bases remained unmatched. CDR3 sequence: CASSYPPGTGSPEAFF. The CDR3, as DNA: TGTGCCAGCAGTTACCCACCCGGGACAGGGAGCCCTGAAGCTTTCTTT.

In its sample, this clonotype was seen a few times. This rearrangement joins TRBV25-1 to TRBJ2-7; D may be TRBD1 (6 bases). From germline, CDR1 is MGHDK and CDR2 SYGVNS. CDR3 size: 13 residues. V lost 2 bases to trimming and J lost 6 bases, with 11 bases between them. The DNA of the CDR3 is TGTGCCAGCAGTGAAACTACAGGGCGCGAGCAGTACTTC. Amino acid sequence: CASSETTGREQYF.

CDR3 coding DNA: TGTGCCAGCAGCGGCTGGACAGACAATCCACGTAATTCACCCCTCCACTTT. Encoded protein: CASSGWTDNPRNSPLHF. This sequence joins TRBV3-1 and TRBJ1-6; weak D call: TRBD1 (6 bases). The ends were cut back, 5 bases at V and 6 bases at J, with 20 bases in the middle. There are 17 residues in the CDR3. CDR1 is LGHDT and CDR2 is YNNKEL in the germline V gene (reference sequence).

The chain has TRBV6-6 and TRBJ2-3; 9 bases align to TRBD1. The J segment lost 4 bases and the V segment lost 6 bases, leaving 5 bases of the junction unmatched. This CDR3 is 14 amino acids long. Germline values: CDR1 MNHNY, CDR2 SVGAGI (reference sequence). CDR3 in amino acids: CASRDRGGPDTQYF. Written as DNA, the CDR3 is TGTGCCAGCAGAGACAGGGGGGGTCCAGATACGCAGTATTTT.

This clonotype was counted only a few times. This rearrangement joins TRBV6-5 to TRBJ2-1, with D perhaps TRBD1 (5 bases). Between the trimmed V and J ends, which lost 0 bases and 7 bases, there was a span of 13 bases. Germline-derived CDR1 and CDR2 are MNHEY and SVGAGI. The CDR3 consists of 15 residues. The DNA of the CDR3 is TGTGCCAGCAGTTACTCCTGGGGCCGAGGAAATGAGCAGTTCTTC. Protein sequence: CASSYSWGRGNEQFF.

This clonotype was seen a few times. The rearrangement joins TRBV4-3 to TRBJ1-3; no clear D. The germline V gene has CDR1 LGHNA and CDR2 YSLEER. The V end was cut by 0 bases, the J end by 0 bases, with 9 bases between. The CDR3 runs to 16 residues. The CDR3: CASSQDSTNSGNTIYF. In nucleotides, the CDR3 is TGCGCCAGCAGCCAAGACTCGACGAACTCTGGAAACACCATATATTTT.

This chain uses TRBV4-1 with TRBJ2-3; TRBD2 matches at 11 bases. Germline V gene sequence: CDR1 MGHRA, CDR2 YSYEKL. This CDR3 spans 18 amino acids. J was trimmed by 2 bases and V by 4 bases; bases with no gene match: 11. The CDR3 region is CASSPPTPSGGTTDTQYF. The CDR3 DNA sequence: TGCGCCAGCAGCCCCCCAACACCTAGCGGGGGGACCACAGATACGCAGTATTTT.

This clonotype was observed a few times. The chain combines TRBV30 with TRBJ2-7; no clear D. Germline V gene data show CDR1 as GTSNPN and CDR2 as SVGIG (reference sequence). This CDR3 is built from 12 residues. Trimming removed 3 bases from V and 5 bases from J, with 11 bases in between. The CDR3 nucleotides are TGTGCCTGGAGCCATAACAGCCACGAGCAGTACTTC. This sequence encodes CAWSHNSHEQYF.

This clonotype was observed at least ten times. J is TRBJ2-1 and V is TRBV5-1, with D possibly TRBD2 on 5 matching bases. Per germline, CDR1 SGHRS and CDR2 YFSETQ. The V gene lost 4 bases and the J gene lost 7 bases, with 18 bases spanning the gap. The CDR3 loop spans 15 amino acids. The CDR3 nucleotides read TGCGCCAGCAGCCTAGGGCCCGGCGGGTGGAATGAGCAGTTCTTC. This encodes CASSLGPGGWNEQFF.

At least ten counts were recorded for this clonotype. The rearrangement links TRBV7-9 to TRBJ2-7; 8 bases match TRBD1. CDR3 length: 14 residues. CDR1 and CDR2 from the germline V gene are SEHNR and FQNEAQ (reference sequence). V lost 5 bases and J lost 3; bases outside the gene matches: 6. As DNA, the CDR3 is TGTGCCAGCAGCCGGACAGGGAAACACTACGAGCAGTACTTC. Its protein product is CASSRTGKHYEQYF.

The chain has TRBV6-5 and TRBJ1-2; 10 bases map to TRBD1. The V gene's germline CDR1 is MNHEY and CDR2 SVGAGI. The CDR3 has 15 residues. V trimming: 2 bases; J trimming: 4 bases; junction bases outside the gene matches: 4. CDR3 DNA: TGTGCCAGCAGTTACAGGGGACAGGGGACCTATGGCTACACCTTC. The encoded protein is CASSYRGQGTYGYTF.

This clonotype was seen ten or more times. The V call is TRBV9, the J call TRBJ1-6; D gene uncertain. Germline V gene sequence: CDR1 SGDLS, CDR2 YYNGEE. The CDR3 is 15 amino acids. The V and J ends lost 3 bases and 8 bases respectively, with 15 bases between them. In DNA form, the CDR3 reads TGTGCCAGCAGCGAGGGCCTGAGGGAATATTCACCCCTCCACTTT. The encoded protein is CASSEGLREYSPLHF.

The rearrangement joins TRBV18 to TRBJ1-1, with 9 bases fitting TRBD1. Losses at the gene ends were 3 bases for V and 2 bases for J; bases not matched to a gene: 7. The CDR3 has 16 amino acids. From germline, CDR1 is KGHSH and CDR2 LQKENI. CDR3 nucleotide sequence: TGTGCCAGCTCACCGGGGACAGGGAGGTCCAACACTGAAGCTTTCTTT. This translates into CASSPGTGRSNTEAFF.

This clonotype appeared once. V is TRBV25-1 and J is TRBJ2-3, with 8 bases aligning to TRBD2. J lost 3 bases, V lost 7 bases, and 6 bases had no gene match. The CDR3 is 14 amino acids. Germline lookup yields CDR1 MGHDK and CDR2 SYGVNS. CDR3 sequence (DNA): TGTGCCAGCAACTCCCCGGGGGGGACAGATACGCAGTATTTT. This translates into CASNSPGGTDTQYF.